Shown below are 30 T cell receptor beta chains from a single sample sequenced in a study of T cell responses to AZD1222 COVID-19 vaccine. Measured with immunoSEQ multiplex PCR; TCRdb has only the in-frame clones, and not every one. The sample has about 96,000 clones; approximately 90% are singletons. The starting material was peripheral blood, obtained on day 0 of AZD1222 vaccination. These receptors were collected from an adult in good health.

The chain couples TRBV28 to TRBJ2-2; D is possibly TRBD1 (5 bases). The CDR3 consists of 16 residues. CDR1 and CDR2 from the germline V gene are MDHEN and SYDVKM. Trimming took 1 base from V and 4 from J, leaving 13 bases between them. CDR3 sequence (DNA): TGTGCCAGCAGTTTATCCGCAGGGTTGGGCACCGGGGAGCTGTTTTTT. Amino acid sequence: CASSLSAGLGTGELFF.

As concerns this clone: Other DNA sequences in this sample translate to the same CDR3. The chain recombines TRBV18 with TRBJ1-5; D possibly corresponds to TRBD1 (5 bases). Germline loops: CDR1 KGHSH, CDR2 LQKENI. Trimming pared 0 bases from V and 7 bases from J, leaving 10 bases between. The CDR3 covers 14 residues. CDR3 residues: CASSPPGGNQPQHF. The CDR3 DNA follows: TGTGCCAGCTCACCACCGGGGGGAAACCAGCCCCAGCATTTT. The variable domain in full, completed from reference TRBV18 and TRBJ1-5, reads NAGVMQNPRHLVRRRGQEARLRCSPMKGHSHVYWYRQLPEEGLKFMVYLQKENIIDESGMPKERFSAEFPKEGPSILRIQQVVRGDSAAYFCASSPPGGNQPQHFGDGTRLSIL.

The chain combines TRBV28 with TRBJ1-1; D might be TRBD1 (5 bases). CDR1 MDHEN and CDR2 SYDVKM come from the germline V gene. The V gene lost 5 bases and the J gene lost 4 bases, with 11 bases spanning the gap. The CDR3 length is 13 residues. The CDR3 sequence is CASSLPGSTEAFF. The CDR3 bases are TGTGCCAGCAGTCTTCCAGGGAGCACTGAAGCTTTCTTT.

This clone was detected a few times. The genes are TRBV2 and TRBJ2-7, with TRBD1 identical over 10 bases. V trimming: 6 bases; J trimming: 4 bases; junction bases outside the gene matches: 9. The CDR3 is 15 residues long. Per the germline V gene, CDR1 is SNHLY and CDR2 is FYNNEI. DNA for the CDR3: TGTGCCAGCAGAGGTGACAGGGGGCGAAGGTACGAGCAGTACTTC. The encoded protein is CASRGDRGRRYEQYF.

The V gene is TRBV7-2, the J gene TRBJ1-2; TRBD1 agrees at 7 bases. The CDR3 covers 14 residues. Per germline, CDR1 SGHTA and CDR2 FQGNSA. Germline trimming cut 2 bases from V and 6 bases from J; bases unmatched to any gene: 6. As DNA, the CDR3 is TGTGCCAGCAGCTTATTAACAGGGGTGGATGGCTACACCTTC. Translation: CASSLLTGVDGYTF.

Written as DNA, the CDR3 is TGTGCCAGCACCCGACAGGGGCTGGAGGGCTACACCTTC. It translates to CASTRQGLEGYTF. The chain carries TRBV6-5 and TRBJ1-2; TRBD1 agrees at 8 bases. Germline V gene sequence: CDR1 MNHEY, CDR2 SVGAGI. The CDR3 is made up of 13 amino acids. Trimming at V came to 7 bases and at J to 8 bases, leaving 9 bases not matched to a gene.

This chain uses TRBV6-6 with TRBJ1-4, with D perhaps TRBD1 (5 bases). The CDR3 length is 16 residues. Looked up from germline, CDR1 is MNHNY and CDR2 is SVGAGI (reference sequence). V was shortened by 2 bases and J by 5 bases, with 15 bases between the two germline ends. CDR3 nucleotide sequence: TGTGCCAGCAGTTACCTGGGGGGGGAGGTGAATGAAAAACTGTTTTTT. This codes for CASSYLGGEVNEKLFF.

The chain is built from TRBV7-9 and TRBJ2-7; D remains ambiguous. Trimming shortened V by 2 bases and J by 6 bases, and 5 bases separated the two germline ends. Per the germline V gene, CDR1 is SEHNR and CDR2 is FQNEAQ (reference sequence). This CDR3 spans 11 amino acids. DNA for the CDR3: TGTGCCAGCAGCTTATCTCCCGAGCAGTACTTC. Its translation is CASSLSPEQYF.

The chain links TRBV4-1 to TRBJ1-6; perhaps TRBD1 as D (5 bases). V was pared by 4 bases and J by 0 bases, with 10 bases between. From germline, CDR1 is MGHRA and CDR2 YSYEKL. The CDR3 length is 16 residues. The CDR3: CASSLETGSYNSPLHF. Here the CDR3 DNA reads TGCGCCAGCAGCCTAGAAACAGGCTCCTATAATTCACCCCTCCACTTT.

The chain employs TRBV7-3 and TRBJ2-3, with D uncertain. The CDR3 has 15 residues. The germline V and J ends were trimmed by 2 bases and 4 bases, with 13 bases remaining between them. Germline CDR1 is SGHTA and CDR2 is FQGTGA. In DNA, the CDR3 is TGTGCCAGCAGCTTAGTCCCAGGCCATTCAGATACGCAGTATTTT. It yields the protein CASSLVPGHSDTQYF. Full variable domain (missing parts from reference TRBV7-3 and TRBJ2-3): GAGVSQTPSNKVTEKGKYVELRCDPISGHTALYWYRQSLGQGPEFLIYFQGTGAADDSGLPNDRFFAVRPEGSVSTLKIQRTERGDSAVYLCASSLVPGHSDTQYFGPGTRLTVL.

The chain joins TRBV27 to TRBJ2-1, with TRBD2 identical over 8 bases. V was clipped by 5 bases and J by 3 bases; unmatched bases: 3. Germline lookup yields CDR1 MNHEY and CDR2 SMNVEV (reference sequence). This CDR3 spans 14 amino acids. CDR3 sequence reads: CASSTSGDYNEQFF. In DNA, the CDR3 is TGTGCCAGCAGTACTAGCGGAGACTACAATGAGCAGTTCTTC.

The J gene is TRBJ1-1, the V gene TRBV7-9; TRBD1 matches 10 bases. Germline V gene sequence: CDR1 SEHNR, CDR2 FQNEAQ (reference sequence). The CDR3 covers 17 residues. With V trimmed by 1 base and J by 4 bases, 9 bases remained unmatched. The CDR3 DNA is TGTGCCAGCAGCTTAGAGCCGGGACAGGGGAGCAGCACTGAAGCTTTCTTT. Translation gives CASSLEPGQGSSTEAFF.

The chain employs TRBV19 and TRBJ1-1; no definite D call. CDR3 length: 12 residues. V gave up 5 bases and J gave up 6 bases, with 10 bases separating them. Germline CDR1 and CDR2: LNHDA and SQIVND (reference sequence). CDR3 sequence (DNA): TGTGCCAGTAGTCCCCGACTGGCTGAAGCTTTCTTT. Translated, it gives CASSPRLAEAFF.

The chain joins TRBV7-3 to TRBJ2-2; perhaps TRBD1 as D (5 bases). The CDR3 covers 12 residues. V lost 3 bases to trimming and J lost 8 bases, with 7 bases between them. Germline-derived CDR1 and CDR2 are SGHTA and FQGTGA. The CDR3 DNA follows: TGTGCCAGCAGCTTCAGGGCTGGGGAGCTGTTTTTT. Its protein product is CASSFRAGELFF.

This sequence joins TRBV11-1 and TRBJ2-2, with 8 nucleotides matching TRBD2. Germline CDR1 and CDR2: SGHAT and FQDESV (reference sequence). The J segment lost 4 bases and the V segment lost 3 bases, leaving 7 bases of the junction unmatched. CDR3 length: 16 amino acids. CDR3 sequence: CASSLEAGAGTGELFF. CDR3 sequence (DNA): TGTGCCAGCAGCTTGGAAGCGGGGGCCGGCACCGGGGAGCTGTTTTTT.

The chain is built from TRBV6-2 or TRBV6-3 and TRBJ1-1; tentatively, D is TRBD1 (6 bases). The CDR3 is made up of 15 amino acids. Germline V lookup: CDR1 MNHEY, CDR2 SVGEGT. V lost 4 bases to trimming and J lost 3 bases, with 15 bases between them. The CDR3 DNA reads TGTGCCAGCAGTTTACGAAGAGGGGGGGACACTGAAGCTTTCTTT. It encodes CASSLRRGGDTEAFF.

The sample holds a few counts of this clone. The chain employs TRBV3-1 (or the pseudogene TRBV3-2) and TRBJ2-2; 8 nucleotides agree with TRBD2. The CDR3 runs 17 residues. The V and J ends lost 0 bases and 4 bases, in that order; junction bases with no gene match: 7. From germline, CDR1 is LGHDT and CDR2 YNNKEL (reference sequence). CDR3 region: CASSQEVGGAVTGELFF. CDR3 nucleotide sequence: TGTGCCAGCAGCCAAGAGGTCGGGGGGGCGGTCACCGGGGAGCTGTTTTTT.

This chain uses TRBV19 with TRBJ1-5, with D possibly matching TRBD1 (6 bases). The V end was cut by 0 bases, the J end by 2 bases, with 14 bases between. The CDR3 has 17 amino acids. Germline V gene sequence: CDR1 LNHDA, CDR2 SQIVND (reference sequence). Written as DNA, the CDR3 is TGTGCCAGTAGTATAGACCCAGGTGGGGGCCGCAATCAGCCCCAGCATTTT. Its translation is CASSIDPGGGRNQPQHF.

V is TRBV10-3 and J is TRBJ1-3; the D is unclear. The V end was cut by 3 bases, the J end by 0 bases, with 9 bases between. The CDR3 has 15 amino acids. CDR1 and CDR2 (germline): ENHRY, SYGVKD. In nucleotides, the CDR3 is TGTGCCATCAGTGATGCGGCAAGCTCTGGAAACACCATATATTTT. Translating gives CAISDAASSGNTIYF.

This clone is a singleton in its sample. The V call is TRBV19, the J call TRBJ1-5; 10 bases line up with TRBD1. With 5 bases clipped from V and 1 base from J, the junction kept 5 bases outside the gene matches. This CDR3 region has 16 residues. CDR1 is LNHDA and CDR2 is SQIVND in the germline V gene (reference sequence). This CDR3 reads CASSPRQGASNQPQHF. CDR3 DNA sequence: TGTGCCAGTAGTCCCAGACAGGGGGCGAGCAATCAGCCCCAGCATTTT.

This rearrangement joins TRBV18 to TRBJ1-4; D is unresolved. The CDR3 extends over 16 amino acids. Germline V gives CDR1 KGHSH, CDR2 LQKENI. The V end lost 0 bases, the J end lost 0 bases, and 8 bases lay between the germline ends. The CDR3 DNA follows: TGTGCCAGCTCACCACCTTCGCGGGCAACTAATGAAAAACTGTTTTTT. Protein product: CASSPPSRATNEKLFF. Filled out from reference TRBV18 and TRBJ1-4, the complete variable domain reads NAGVMQNPRHLVRRRGQEARLRCSPMKGHSHVYWYRQLPEEGLKFMVYLQKENIIDESGMPKERFSAEFPKEGPSILRIQQVVRGDSAAYFCASSPPSRATNEKLFFGSGTQLSVL.

The rearrangement joins TRBV5-1 to TRBJ2-5; D not resolved. The germline V gene has CDR1 SGHRS and CDR2 YFSETQ. The length of the CDR3 is 14 residues. Trimming stripped 4 bases from V and 0 bases from J, with 10 bases between. CDR3 amino acids: CASSPDPYQETQYF. CDR3 bases: TGCGCCAGCAGCCCTGACCCGTACCAAGAGACCCAGTACTTC.

A single count supports this clone. The chain is built from TRBV6-6 and TRBJ1-5, with D unresolved. The CDR3 extends over 13 amino acids. Germline CDR1 MNHNY, CDR2 SVGAGI (reference sequence). Trimming stripped 7 bases from V and 7 bases from J, with 14 bases between. CDR3 bases: TGTGCCAGCACTCAGGACCGGTACCAGCCCCAGCATTTT. Translated: CASTQDRYQPQHF.

The chain employs TRBV7-2 and TRBJ2-1, with 9 bases that match TRBD2. From germline, CDR1 is SGHTA and CDR2 FQGNSA. V dropped 5 bases and J dropped 0; count of bases not matched to a gene: 11. This CDR3 has 18 amino acids. As DNA, the CDR3 is TGTGCCAGCAGCACGTCGCTAGCGGGGCTTAGCTCCTACAATGAGCAGTTCTTC. Its translation is CASSTSLAGLSSYNEQFF.

The genes are TRBV9 and TRBJ2-5, with D hard to call. Per the germline V gene, CDR1 is SGDLS and CDR2 is YYNGEE. V lost 1 base and J 4 bases, leaving 8 bases between the germline ends. CDR3 length equals 13 residues. The CDR3 nucleotides are TGTGCCAGCAGCGTAAGAATCTCAGAGACCCAGTACTTC. Translation gives CASSVRISETQYF.

The rearrangement joins TRBV4-3 to TRBJ2-2; unclear D gene. This CDR3 comprises 15 residues. V was cut by 0 bases and J by 1 base, with 6 bases left in between. Germline V gene lookup returns CDR1 LGHNA and CDR2 YSLEER. As DNA, the CDR3 is TGCGCCAGCAGCCAAGACCGGCAGAACACCGGGGAGCTGTTTTTT. The encoded protein is CASSQDRQNTGELFF.

J is TRBJ2-5 and V is TRBV2, with D unresolved. The V and J ends lost 4 bases and 5 bases respectively, with 14 bases between them. In germline, CDR1 is SNHLY, CDR2 FYNNEI. The CDR3 has 14 residues. CDR3: CASSVDYMGETQYF. The CDR3 DNA sequence: TGTGCCAGCAGTGTGGATTACATGGGGGAGACCCAGTACTTC.

The J gene is TRBJ1-2, the V gene TRBV5-1, with 9 positions matching TRBD1. Germline-derived CDR1 and CDR2 are SGHRS and YFSETQ. The CDR3 is made up of 14 amino acids. The ends lost 4 bases at V and 6 bases at J; junction bases unmatched: 7. CDR3 bases: TGCGCCAGCAGCCCGAAACAGGGGGCCAATGGCTACACCTTC. Encoded protein: CASSPKQGANGYTF.

The rearrangement links TRBV2 to TRBJ2-3; 10 nucleotides align to TRBD1. This CDR3 is 17 amino acids long. The germline gives CDR1 SNHLY, CDR2 FYNNEI. Trimming at V came to 9 bases and at J to 0 bases, leaving 12 bases not matched to a gene. CDR3 coding DNA: TGTGCCAGGCGGGACAGGGGAGTCAGGCCTAGCACAGATACGCAGTATTTT. Its protein product is CARRDRGVRPSTDTQYF.

The chain uses TRBV6-9 and TRBJ2-3; 9 bases are a match to TRBD2. CDR3 length equals 18 residues. From germline, CDR1 is MNHGY and CDR2 SVAAGI. The junction had 8 bases not matched to a gene; V was cut back by 0 bases and J by 1 base. CDR3 nucleotides: TGTGCCAGCAGTTATTCACGCCGGACTAGCGAGGGCACAGATACGCAGTATTTT. Encoded protein: CASSYSRRTSEGTDTQYF.